This TCR beta chain derives from a study of blood T cell repertoires in COVID-19. On the study more broadly: Material from acute and convalescent COVID-19 was sourced from the United States, Italy and Spain. From T cells, B-cell-depleted T cells, or PBMCs came the material, which was cDNA or gDNA.

Original analysis: Counts of nucleated cells, estimated from reference gene primer amplification, were obtained. The repertoire was sequenced with immunoSEQ multiplex PCR; TCRdb's copy has only in-frame clones and lacks some. That table supplies the V and J calls and clone size; D and trimming were determined from the DNA. In the table there are 250,000 to 300,000 clones, around 88% of which are singletons. The germline V and J ends were trimmed by 8 bases and 2 bases, with 16 bases remaining between them. The germline V gene encodes CDR1 MNHEY and CDR2 SVGAGI. This CDR3 comprises 15 residues. The genes are TRBV6-5 and TRBJ1-5, with unresolved D. This sequence was found in a man aged 30 to 39 with active or convalescent COVID-19. Sequenced material: peripheral blood. Written as DNA, the CDR3 is TGTGCCAGCCAAATAGCGGCAGGAGGCAATCAGCCCCAGCATTTT. It translates to CASQIAAGGNQPQHF.